These 9 T cell receptor beta chains originate from one sample sequenced in a study of CD8 T cells in ankylosing spondylitis. Study-wide findings and caveats: A TCR beta motif of several highly homologous variants seemed to mark ankylosing spondylitis blood.

One entry per CDR3 protein results from TCRdb running MiXCR on the 5' RACE reads. The data contain a few hundred thousand distinct CDR3 sequences, about a sixth of them singletons. These receptors lack a known antigen. Specimen: blood, either unsorted or a sorted T cell fraction (not recorded which). Every receptor here comes from a male donor with ankylosing spondylitis.

This clonotype was detected only a few times. The rearrangement joins TRBV5-1 to TRBJ2-3; tentative D call: TRBD1 (6 bases). CDR1 is SGHRS, CDR2 YFSETQ, per germline. The CDR3 runs 15 residues. Trimming cost V 0 bases and J 2 bases, with 10 bases left between them. CDR3 in amino acids: CASSLVTGYTDTQYF. The CDR3 nucleotides are TGCGCCAGCAGCTTGGTGACAGGATACACAGATACGCAGTATTTT.

A few counts support this clonotype. This chain uses TRBV4-2 with TRBJ2-1, with TRBD1 matching 10 bases. V lost 3 bases and J lost 7; bases outside the gene matches: 6. Germline CDR1 is LGHNA and CDR2 is YNFKEQ. The CDR3 is 15 amino acids. In DNA, the CDR3 is TGTGCCAGCAGCCAGCCGACAGGGGGCAAGAATGAGCAGTTCTTC. Translating gives CASSQPTGGKNEQFF.

The V and J genes are TRBV15 and TRBJ2-7; a possible D gene is TRBD1 (6 bases). The V end lost 0 bases, the J end lost 5 bases, and 14 bases lay between the germline ends. CDR3 size: 15 residues. Germline CDR1 and CDR2: LNHNV and YYDKDF (reference sequence). CDR3 bases: TGTGCCACCAGCAGAGATGGAGACAGGAAGAACGAGCAGTACTTC. Its translation: CATSRDGDRKNEQYF.

The rearrangement links TRBV20-1 to TRBJ1-4; D is possibly TRBD1 (5 bases). Germline V lookup: CDR1 DFQATT, CDR2 SNEGSKA (reference sequence). CDR3 size: 12 residues. The CDR3 here is CGGGGGTEKLFF. The CDR3 DNA reads as TGCGGGGGAGGTGGAGGGACTGAAAAACTGTTTTTT.

This chain links TRBV5-1 with TRBJ1-6, with D possibly TRBD1 on 5 matching bases. The CDR3 spans 15 residues. V was cut by 2 bases and J by 5 bases, with 11 bases left in between. Germline CDR1 and CDR2: SGHRS and YFSETQ. The CDR3 is CASSFSGTDNSPLHF. Written as DNA, the CDR3 is TGCGCCAGCAGCTTTTCCGGGACGGATAATTCACCCCTCCACTTT. Together with reference TRBV5-1 and TRBJ1-6, the CDR3 gives the full variable domain: KAGVTQTPRYLIKTRGQQVTLSCSPISGHRSVSWYQQTPGQGLQFLFEYFSETQRNKGNFPGRFSGRQFSNSRSEMNVSTLELGDSALYLCASSFSGTDNSPLHFGNGTRLTVT.

In this sample, this clonotype turned up a few times. The CDR3 DNA reads TGTGCCATCAGTGACCCCCCGTCCGGACGACCAGATACGCAGTATTTT. Protein product: CAISDPPSGRPDTQYF. This chain connects TRBV10-3 to TRBJ2-3; D remains ambiguous. Per the germline V gene, CDR1 is ENHRY and CDR2 is SYGVKD. The V and J ends lost 3 bases and 4 bases respectively, with 17 bases between them. The CDR3 has 16 residues.

In this sample, this clonotype turned up a few times. The chain employs TRBV20-1 and TRBJ1-5; 7 bases fit TRBD1. Germline CDR1 and CDR2: DFQATT and SNEGSKA (reference sequence). V dropped 3 bases and J dropped 5; count of bases not matched to a gene: 7. The CDR3 has 14 residues. The CDR3 DNA sequence: TGCAGTGCTAGCGGGACAGTTGGAGATCAGCCCCAGCATTTT. It is translated as CSASGTVGDQPQHF.

This clonotype occurred a few times. The CDR3 nucleotides are TGCAGTGCTAGAGCCTCCCGGGGGTATAATTCACCCCTCCACTTT. It encodes CSARASRGYNSPLHF. The V call is TRBV20-1, the J call TRBJ1-6, with D perhaps TRBD1 (5 bases). In germline, CDR1 is DFQATT, CDR2 SNEGSKA (reference sequence). V lost 1 base and J lost 4, with 11 bases in between. The CDR3 length is 15 residues.

The chain joins TRBV6-1 to TRBJ2-4; 11 bases line up with TRBD2. The V gene end was trimmed by 6 bases and the J gene end by 2 bases; junction bases not matched to a gene: 18. Germline V gives CDR1 MNHNS, CDR2 SASEGT. This CDR3 has 20 residues. The CDR3 DNA reads as TGTGCCAGCAGGAAGGAGCCCCTGTTACTAGCGGGAGTTACCAAAAACATTCAGTACTTC. Amino acid sequence: CASRKEPLLLAGVTKNIQYF.